This T cell receptor beta chain was sequenced during a study of T-cell memory formation after mild COVID-19 listed by TCRdb under 2021. Background on the whole study: Most TCR sequence clusters were specific to one of the two donors. In two donors, T-cell clones that expanded and contracted after mild COVID-19 were followed by sequencing TCRalpha and TCRbeta repertoires longitudinally. Two young, previously healthy adult volunteers made up the cohort, one male and one female.

The germline V gene yields SNHLY for CDR1 and FYNNEI for CDR2. Trimming removed 7 bases from V and 1 base from J, leaving 10 bases between the germline ends. The CDR3 numbers 13 residues from cysteine through phenylalanine. Just the 39-base CDR3 DNA is kept, in frame starting at base 1. The research as a whole found: Some responding clones were found in pre-infection memory, which suggests that pre-existing cross-reactive memory T cells took part in the SARS-CoV-2 response. Contracting CD4+ clones appeared mostly in the CM and EM memory subsets, whereas CD8+ clones were enriched in EMRA. The study covered only a couple of mild cases, and larger cohorts including severe cases with pre-infection samples were considered necessary. The second-wave clones that peaked on day 37 were not confirmed to be SARS-CoV-2 specific. Clones contracting from day 15 to 85 had balanced CD4/CD8 phenotypes, while a second wave expanding from day 15 to 37 was biased towards CD4+.

Ficoll-Paque density gradient centrifugation was the method used to isolate PBMCs. These reads were obtained on an Illumina NovaSeq 6000. TCRalpha and TCRbeta cDNA libraries were built by 5'RACE with constant-segment primers, adding sample barcodes and unique molecular identifiers. Trizol reagent was used to extract RNA from every sample. Amplification of the libraries took two PCR steps, and the second step added a second sample barcode plus Illumina TruSeq adapters. The libraries were sequenced on an Illumina NovaSeq using 2 x 150 bp paired-end reads. The study's own analysis went as follows. With migec v1.2.7, reads were demultiplexed and then collapsed into UMI-guided consensus sequences. With mixcr v2.1.11, UMI consensuses were aligned to TRA and TRB V and J templates and assembled into clonotypes. A clonotype was counted as expanded or contracted only when both edgeR and NoisET called the clonotype significant, with the noise models trained on biological replicates. For edgeR calls, the cutoffs were a false discovery rate-adjusted p below 0.01 and a log2 fold-change threshold of 1. PCA with hierarchical clustering of max-normalized trajectories of the 1000 most abundant clonotypes was used as exploratory dynamics analysis. Each responding clone was given a CD4 or CD8 phenotype based on the CD4+ and CD8+ repertoires, which had been sequenced separately. Starting from the raw public reads, TCRdb applied fastp trimming at Q25, assembled clones with MiXCR and retained in-frame beta chains. Rows are combined by CDR3 protein, so each entry shows the most common genes and DNA. Here the V and J calls rest on TCRdb's processing, not on the authors' analysis. Present in this sample are fewer than 200,000 distinct CDR3 sequences, approximately 17% of which were seen just once. About 4% of the sample lies in the top ten.

A note on this clonotype: Its antigen specificity is not known. Per-nucleotide qualities are absent, and no much larger clonotype sits a single base away.

The receptor was isolated from a man younger than 30 who had mild COVID-19 (a few samples of this study predate the infection). The sample titles of this study are shuffled in the database, so cell type and time point are left out; the donor was told from shared clones. The chain is encoded by TRBV2 joined to TRBJ1-1; the D gene is unclear. The sample taken for sequencing was PBMCs or a T cell subset sorted from them (not recorded which). The CDR3 region reads CASKADSNTEAFF. The DNA is as follows: TGTGCCAGCAAGGCAGACTCGAACACTGAAGCTTTCTTT.